This TCR beta chain emerged from a study of T cells after yellow fever vaccination (dated by TCRdb to about 2019). Context from the whole study: The SMART-Seq v4 Ultra Low Input RNA kit was used to prepare libraries from fractions with low cell numbers. To track T-cell clones before and after primary and booster YFV17D yellow fever vaccination, bulk TCR alpha and beta repertoires were sequenced longitudinally. Two healthy male donors, one aged 18 to 30 and one aged 30 to 40 years, made up the cohort. Bulk PBMC replicates and cell subsets were isolated from blood drawn at multiple timepoints before and after both primary and secondary immunization.

Study-wide findings and limitations: A small share of clonotypes occurred in both CD4 and CD8 compartments, likely arising from convergent recombination. Because abundant contaminating clonotypes from the bulk population could be contained in FACS-sorted repertoires, computational filtering was required. Most clones expanded after primary vaccination (approximately 96% of CD4 and roughly 90% of CD8) were re-detected after the booster, suggesting that broad memory maintenance occurred. The secondary T-cell response was found to be weaker but faster than the primary response, with a peak reached on day 5 rather than on day 15. Only two donors were included in the study, so the extent to which the findings can be generalized is limited.

TCR cDNA was made using 5'RACE template switching, a step that added a universal primer site and unique molecular identifiers. Priming of cDNA synthesis was performed from both the TCR alpha and TCR beta constant segments. Library amplification involved two PCR steps, and the second step added sample barcodes and sequencing adapters. Sequencing of libraries was performed on Illumina HiSeq 2500 (2x100 bp) or NovaSeq (2x150 bp). On the authors' methods: MIGEC was used to demultiplex reads and collapse the reads into UMI consensus sequences, and MiXCR was used for V(D)J alignment. Using edgeR on replicate PBMC samples, clonotypes were called vaccine-responding if FDR was below 0.01 and the log2 fold change was above 5 up to day 15. Bulk clonotypes were assigned CD4 or CD8 identity according to which sequenced CD4 or CD8 repertoire held them at higher abundance. The raw public data were reprocessed by TCRdb itself: fastp quality trimming at Q25, MiXCR clonotype calling, in-frame beta chains only. Entries are consolidated by CDR3 protein sequence, retaining the most common genes and DNA. TCRdb's processing, not the study's, gives the V and J calls here. The sample table lists around 600,000 distinct CDR3 sequences, around 12% of them with a count of one. The ten top clones hold 15% of the sample.

As to this clonotype: The antigen it recognizes is unknown. Within one base of it there is no much larger clone, and no base qualities were kept.

The sample's treatment or condition label is to be understood as: live attenuated yellow fever vaccine strain. At every blood-draw timepoint, two biological replicates of bulk PBMCs were collected. A standard Ficoll-Paque protocol was used to isolate PBMCs from peripheral blood. TriZol was used to extract RNA from bulk PBMCs, from CD4 and CD8 fractions, and from dextramer-positive and dextramer-negative fractions. The origin of this receptor is a man aged 25 to 40 who received the YFV17D yellow fever vaccine. Sequencing was performed on PBMCs, taken on the day of the yellow fever booster vaccination.

The CDR3 reads CASSYSISSGTGAGTDTQYF. The sequenced DNA: TGTGCCAGCAGTTACTCGATTAGCTCGGGGACAGGGGCTGGCACAGATACGCAGTATTTT. The chain uses TRBV6-2 or TRBV6-3 and TRBJ2-3; the junction holds 10 bases that match TRBD1. The CDR1 and CDR2 encoded by the germline V gene are MNHEY and SVGEGT. The CDR3 has 20 amino acids, counting the end cysteine and phenylalanine. This entry keeps only the CDR3 DNA: 60 bases, framed from base 1. The V end gives up 0 bases and the J end 1 base, leaving 13 bases in the junction not matched to a gene.